These 21 T cell receptor beta chains originate from one sample sequenced in a study of graft-versus-host responses after intestinal transplantation. The assay was immunoSEQ multiplex PCR, and TCRdb's table has in-frame clones only and misses some. The sample consists of just over 20,000 clones, 75% to 90% of them appearing once. Sequenced here: PBMCs, sampled roughly 65 days after intestinal transplantation. Source of these receptors: a human patient who received an intestinal transplant, so some T cells may come from the graft donor.

The rearrangement uses TRBV7-2 and TRBJ2-2; 7 bases match TRBD1. CDR3 length: 15 amino acids. Per the germline V gene, CDR1 is SGHTA and CDR2 is FQGNSA. Unmatched junction bases numbered 5, after V lost 3 bases and J lost 4 bases. This chain's CDR3 is CASSFGQVPTGELFF. In DNA, the CDR3 is TGTGCCAGCAGCTTCGGACAGGTACCCACCGGGGAGCTGTTTTTT.

The chain employs TRBV7-2 and TRBJ2-2, with D possibly matching TRBD1 (6 bases). The V end was cut by 5 bases, the J end by 7 bases, with 11 bases between. Germline assignment: CDR1 SGHTA and CDR2 FQGNSA. The CDR3 spans 13 residues. The chain's CDR3 is CASSEQGRGELFF. For the CDR3, the DNA is TGTGCCAGCAGCGAACAGGGCCGCGGGGAGCTGTTTTTT.

J is TRBJ2-7 and V is TRBV28; D gene ambiguous. Germline V gives CDR1 MDHEN, CDR2 SYDVKM. Trimming removed 1 base at V and 8 bases at J, with 18 bases between. This CDR3 has 15 residues. Here the CDR3 reads CASSLLLITSGKQYF. The CDR3 DNA follows: TGTGCCAGCAGTTTATTACTGATAACAAGTGGAAAGCAGTACTTC.

This chain joins TRBV29-1 and TRBJ2-7; D may be TRBD1 (6 bases). Germline V lookup: CDR1 SQVTM, CDR2 ANQGSEA. The CDR3 is made up of 13 amino acids. Trimming took off 7 bases at V and 2 bases at J, with 15 bases between the two ends. This CDR3 is CSASGTPTYEQYF. In nucleotides, the CDR3 is TGCAGCGCCTCCGGGACACCAACCTACGAGCAGTACTTC.

This rearrangement joins TRBV9 to TRBJ1-1; D unresolved. CDR1 SGDLS and CDR2 YYNGEE come from the germline V gene. V was shortened by 4 bases and J by 3 bases, with 13 bases between the two germline ends. This CDR3 has 14 amino acids. The CDR3 sequence: CASSTRDSDTEAFF. The CDR3 bases are TGTGCCAGCAGCACCCGAGATTCGGACACTGAAGCTTTCTTT.

This chain joins TRBV19 and TRBJ1-2; 9 bases fit TRBD1. This CDR3 is 15 amino acids long. V lost 2 bases, J lost 2 bases, and 3 bases stayed unmatched. Germline CDR1 and CDR2: LNHDA and SQIVND (reference sequence). The CDR3 sequence is CASSIRDRDNYGYTF. CDR3 coding DNA: TGTGCCAGTAGTATAAGGGACAGGGACAACTATGGCTACACCTTC.

J is TRBJ1-2 and V is TRBV5-1; 7 positions agree with TRBD1. The CDR3 is made up of 13 amino acids. Looked up from germline, CDR1 is SGHRS and CDR2 is YFSETQ. Trimming took 4 bases from V and 8 from J; bases not matched to a gene: 8. The CDR3 reads CASSLDRVDGYTF. The CDR3 DNA reads as TGCGCCAGCAGCCTAGACAGGGTCGACGGCTACACCTTC.

The chain uses TRBV5-1 and TRBJ2-5, with TRBD2 matching over 8 bases. This CDR3 spans 16 amino acids. CDR1 and CDR2 from the germline V gene are SGHRS and YFSETQ. Trimming cost V 0 bases and J 1 base; bases outside gene matches: 5. This CDR3 is CASSLDVAGIQETQYF. DNA for the CDR3: TGCGCCAGCAGCTTGGATGTAGCGGGGATCCAAGAGACCCAGTACTTC.

The V gene is TRBV6-5, the J gene TRBJ2-6; unclear D gene. CDR1 and CDR2 (germline): MNHEY, SVGAGI. Trimming removed 8 bases from V and 4 bases from J, with 15 bases in between. The CDR3 covers 15 residues. DNA for the CDR3: TGTGCCAGCGGTTTAAGCTTGGTAGGGGCCAACGTCCTGACTTTC. Residues: CASGLSLVGANVLTF.

The rearrangement links TRBV5-6 to TRBJ1-4, with TRBD1 matching over 9 bases. The germline gives CDR1 SGHDT, CDR2 YYEEEE. The CDR3 length is 15 residues. V was pared by 4 bases and J by 6 bases, with 7 bases of the junction left unmatched. CDR3 protein: CASSMGDRDHEKLFF. The CDR3 DNA follows: TGTGCCAGCAGCATGGGGGACAGGGACCATGAAAAACTGTTTTTT.

The chain carries TRBV19 and TRBJ1-1, with unresolved D. CDR1 LNHDA and CDR2 SQIVND come from the germline V gene (reference sequence). Trimming cost V 3 bases and J 4 bases, with 9 bases left between them. The CDR3 sequence is 13 residues long. This CDR3 is CASSMLSGTEAFF. The CDR3, as DNA: TGTGCCAGTAGTATGTTATCCGGCACTGAAGCTTTCTTT.

The chain combines TRBV27 with TRBJ1-2; TRBD1 agrees at 10 bases. The germline V gene encodes CDR1 MNHEY and CDR2 SMNVEV (reference sequence). The CDR3 is 14 residues long. Trimming cost V 5 bases and J 3 bases; bases outside gene matches: 3. CDR3 protein: CASSPGQGHYGYTF. As DNA, the CDR3 is TGTGCCAGCAGTCCGGGACAGGGGCACTATGGCTACACCTTC.

The chain uses TRBV6-5 and TRBJ2-1; D is perhaps TRBD1 or TRBD2 (5 bases each). Per the germline V gene, CDR1 is MNHEY and CDR2 is SVGAGI. The CDR3 loop spans 15 amino acids. V lost 5 bases to trimming and J lost 0 bases, with 11 bases between them. In DNA, the CDR3 is TGTGCCAGCAGTCTTGGGGACCGCTCCTACAATGAGCAGTTCTTC. Translating it yields CASSLGDRSYNEQFF.

V and J are TRBV9 and TRBJ1-1, with a weak D call TRBD1 (5 bases). This CDR3 region has 14 residues. Germline V gives CDR1 SGDLS, CDR2 YYNGEE. Trimming pared 4 bases from V and 4 bases from J, leaving 14 bases between. CDR3 sequence: CASSPSPGGTEAFF. DNA for the CDR3: TGTGCCAGCAGCCCCTCCCCTGGGGGCACTGAAGCTTTCTTT.

V is TRBV7-9 and J is TRBJ1-5; 9 bases match TRBD1. Trimming at V came to 5 bases and at J to 0 bases, leaving 5 bases not matched to a gene. Germline values: CDR1 SEHNR, CDR2 FQNEAQ (reference sequence). This CDR3 spans 16 amino acids. The DNA for the CDR3 is TGTGCCAGCAGCGGACAGGGGCTGGATAGCAATCAGCCCCAGCATTTT. As protein: CASSGQGLDSNQPQHF.

This rearrangement joins TRBV5-6 to TRBJ1-4; D uncertain. The CDR3 has 15 residues. Trimming left V 0 bases short and J 7 bases short, with 13 bases between. CDR1 is SGHDT and CDR2 is YYEEEE in the germline V gene. This chain's CDR3 is CASSLGTGITEKLFF. The DNA of the CDR3 is TGTGCCAGCAGCTTGGGCACGGGAATAACTGAAAAACTGTTTTTT.

This sequence joins TRBV10-3 and TRBJ2-1; 8 bases are a match to TRBD2. CDR1 and CDR2 (germline): ENHRY, SYGVKD. The CDR3 loop spans 15 amino acids. V was clipped by 3 bases and J by 6 bases; unmatched bases: 7. The CDR3 reads CAISDGGGPPNEQFF. The CDR3 coding sequence is TGTGCCATCAGTGATGGCGGGGGGCCCCCCAATGAGCAGTTCTTC.

The chain recombines TRBV5-1 with TRBJ1-3; D is undetermined. CDR3 length equals 15 residues. Germline loops: CDR1 SGHRS, CDR2 YFSETQ. V lost 0 bases to trimming and J lost 0 bases, with 7 bases between them. The CDR3, as DNA: TGCGCCAGCAGCTTGGGAGGCGACTCTGGAAACACCATATATTTT. This codes for CASSLGGDSGNTIYF. Looking up the rest from reference TRBV5-1 and TRBJ1-3 gives the full variable domain: KAGVTQTPRYLIKTRGQQVTLSCSPISGHRSVSWYQQTPGQGLQFLFEYFSETQRNKGNFPGRFSGRQFSNSRSEMNVSTLELGDSALYLCASSLGGDSGNTIYFGEGSWLTVV.

The V and J genes are TRBV2 and TRBJ2-1; D gene unclear. The germline V gene has CDR1 SNHLY and CDR2 FYNNEI. The CDR3 has 14 residues. With 8 bases removed from V and 8 bases from J, the gap between germline ends came to 19 bases. DNA of the CDR3: TGTGCCAGCTCTTCCGGATCAAAGGGTGATGAGCAGTTCTTC. Protein: CASSSGSKGDEQFF.

The chain recombines TRBV5-7 with TRBJ1-6, with TRBD1 as a possible D gene (5 bases). TRBV5-7 has ORF status, its function being uncertain. The CDR3 has 16 amino acids. Trimming removed 4 bases at V and 0 bases at J, with 11 bases between. The CDR3 coding sequence is TGTGCCAGCAGCCACAGGTTCACCTCCTATAATTCACCCCTCCACTTT. It encodes CASSHRFTSYNSPLHF.

V usage is TRBV19 and J usage is TRBJ2-7, with TRBD1 identical over 9 bases. The ends lost 5 bases at V and 4 bases at J; junction bases unmatched: 6. CDR1 LNHDA and CDR2 SQIVND come from the germline V gene (reference sequence). This CDR3 spans 14 amino acids. As DNA, the CDR3 is TGTGCCAGTAGTTCCGGGACAGGGAATTACGAGCAGTACTTC. Translation gives CASSSGTGNYEQYF.